Below, 20 T cell receptor beta chains from the same sample are listed, as sequenced in a study of cytomegalovirus exposure and HLA in healthy donors. 13 Jbeta primers and 60 Vbeta primers were used for the PCR. The assay was immunoSEQ multiplex PCR, and TCRdb's table has in-frame clones only and misses some. The sample holds about 94,000 clones, 60% to 80% seen once. Sequencing was done on a sample of PBMCs. These receptors all stem from a woman in her thirties or forties in good health and CMV-seronegative.

Of note for this clone: Additional DNA sequences in this sample encode the identical CDR3. The V gene is TRBV5-4, the J gene TRBJ2-7; 10 nucleotides line up with TRBD2. With V trimmed by 3 bases and J by 2 bases, 2 bases remained unmatched. The germline CDR1 and CDR2 sequences are SGHNT and YYREEE (reference sequence). The CDR3 is 14 residues long. The DNA of the CDR3 is TGTGCCAGCAGCTCTAGCGGGGGTACCTACGAGCAGTACTTC. This gives the protein CASSSSGGTYEQYF.

The V and J genes are TRBV6-1 and TRBJ1-5; D uncertain. The CDR3 extends over 16 amino acids. Germline CDR1 and CDR2: MNHNS and SASEGT. The germline V and J ends were trimmed by 4 bases and 1 base, with 14 bases remaining between them. The CDR3 nucleotides are TGTGCCAGCAGTGGTCAGAGTGCAGGAAGCAATCAGCCCCAGCATTTT. It specifies CASSGQSAGSNQPQHF.

The V call is TRBV29-1, the J call TRBJ1-1; no definite D call. The CDR3 contains 11 residues. The V gene's germline CDR1 is SQVTM and CDR2 ANQGSEA. V gave up 2 bases and J gave up 2 bases, with 3 bases separating them. The CDR3: CSVERNTEAFF. CDR3 DNA sequence: TGCAGCGTTGAACGTAACACTGAAGCTTTCTTT.

This clone was recorded once. This CDR3 reads CAWSGPPGLQYF. The CDR3 DNA is TGTGCCTGGAGCGGACCGCCGGGACTCCAGTATTTT. The rearrangement uses TRBV30 and TRBJ2-3, with D tentatively TRBD2 (6 bases). This CDR3 has 12 amino acids. Germline CDR1 and CDR2: GTSNPN and SVGIG (reference sequence). Trimming left V 3 bases short and J 12 bases short, with 16 bases between.

The rearrangement uses TRBV7-2 and TRBJ2-5, with TRBD2 identical over 9 bases. This CDR3 spans 15 amino acids. Looked up from germline, CDR1 is SGHTA and CDR2 is FQGNSA. Losses at the gene ends were 2 bases for V and 5 bases for J; bases not matched to a gene: 6. The CDR3 sequence is CASSLTAGGFETQYF. CDR3 coding DNA: TGTGCCAGCAGCTTAACGGCGGGGGGGTTCGAGACCCAGTACTTC.

This chain links TRBV11-2 with TRBJ2-2; D might be TRBD2 (7 bases). This CDR3 is 17 amino acids long. From germline, CDR1 is SGHAT and CDR2 FQNNGV. Trimming took 5 bases from V and 12 from J, leaving 28 bases between them. This chain's CDR3 is CASSTRRQAGGAGKLFF. CDR3 bases: TGTGCCAGCAGCACCCGCCGACAGGCCGGGGGAGCGGGAAAGCTGTTTTTT.

This clone was recorded once. The chain has TRBV4-2 and TRBJ2-5; 7 bases map to TRBD1. Looked up from germline, CDR1 is LGHNA and CDR2 is YNFKEQ. The CDR3 runs to 17 residues. Trimming cost V 0 bases and J 5 bases; bases outside gene matches: 12. In nucleotides, the CDR3 is TGTGCCAGCAGCCAAGATGGAACGACAGGGCTGGCGGAGACCCAGTACTTC. It translates to CASSQDGTTGLAETQYF.

This clone appeared a few times. The chain uses TRBV18 and TRBJ2-6, with 7 bases fitting TRBD1. The CDR3 contains 17 residues. Germline CDR1 reads KGHSH; CDR2 reads LQKENI. V lost 6 bases, J lost 0 bases, and 8 bases stayed unmatched. CDR3 sequence reads: CASSPGTAVSGANVLTF. Here the CDR3 DNA reads TGTGCCAGCTCCCCCGGGACAGCTGTCTCTGGGGCCAACGTCCTGACTTTC.

This clone showed up just a few times. The V call is TRBV7-9, the J call TRBJ1-5; unclear D gene. The ends were cut back, 1 base at V and 11 bases at J, with 18 bases in the middle. In germline, CDR1 is SEHNR, CDR2 FQNEAQ (reference sequence). CDR3 length: 15 residues. The CDR3, as DNA: TGTGCCAGCAGCTTAGACCGAGACGGGGTTGAAGCCCAGCATTTT. Amino acids: CASSLDRDGVEAQHF.

The chain combines TRBV4-2 with TRBJ1-2; D may be TRBD1 (5 bases). This CDR3 spans 13 amino acids. Trimming removed 0 bases from V and 7 bases from J, with 9 bases in between. Germline V lookup: CDR1 LGHNA, CDR2 YNFKEQ. The chain's CDR3 is CASSQESGFGYTF. Written as DNA, the CDR3 is TGTGCCAGCAGCCAAGAATCAGGGTTTGGCTACACCTTC.

This clone appeared many times. The chain joins TRBV9 to TRBJ1-3; perhaps TRBD1 as D (6 bases). The CDR3 contains 16 residues. Germline CDR1 and CDR2: SGDLS and YYNGEE. The ends were cut back, 0 bases at V and 4 bases at J, with 14 bases in the middle. In DNA, the CDR3 is TGTGCCAGCAGCGTAGAAAAAACAGGGTACGGAAACACCATATATTTT. Translating gives CASSVEKTGYGNTIYF.

J is TRBJ2-5 and V is TRBV29-1, with D perhaps TRBD1 (6 bases). The V gene's germline CDR1 is SQVTM and CDR2 ANQGSEA. This CDR3 has 13 residues. Trimming shortened V by 3 bases and J by 5 bases, and 13 bases separated the two germline ends. As DNA, the CDR3 is TGCAGCGTTGATACAGGGAGAGCGGAGACCCAGTACTTC. Translating it yields CSVDTGRAETQYF. Based on the CDR3 plus reference TRBV29-1 and TRBJ2-5, the full variable domain is SAVISQKPSRDICQRGTSLTIQCQVDSQVTMMFWYRQQPGQSLTLIATANQGSEATYESGFVIDKFPISRPNLTFSTLTVSNMSPEDSSIYLCSVDTGRAETQYFGPGTRLLVL.

This chain uses TRBV28 with TRBJ1-5, with 7 bases that match TRBD1. V shed 6 bases and J 0 bases; nucleotides not matched to a gene: 8. There are 16 residues in the CDR3. Germline assignment: CDR1 MDHEN and CDR2 SYDVKM. CDR3 nucleotides: TGTGCCAGCAGAGGACAGGATACCATTAGCAATCAGCCCCAGCATTTT. Its translation is CASRGQDTISNQPQHF.

This chain joins TRBV6-6 and TRBJ2-1; 8 nucleotides line up with TRBD2. The CDR3 sequence is 15 residues long. The V gene end was trimmed by 6 bases and the J gene end by 2 bases; junction bases not matched to a gene: 6. Germline values: CDR1 MNHNY, CDR2 SVGAGI (reference sequence). The CDR3 DNA follows: TGTGCCAGCAGCAAAAGAGCGGGAGCCTACAATGAGCAGTTCTTC. It codes for CASSKRAGAYNEQFF.

The rearrangement uses TRBV5-4 and TRBJ2-7, with D possibly matching TRBD1 (5 bases). The CDR3 runs 16 residues. Germline V gene data show CDR1 as SGHNT and CDR2 as YYREEE (reference sequence). Trimming removed 0 bases at V and 2 bases at J, with 15 bases between. The CDR3 nucleotides read TGTGCCAGCAGCTTGGAGGGCGTAGGGGCAACCTACGAGCAGTACTTC. Translating gives CASSLEGVGATYEQYF.

J is TRBJ1-2 and V is TRBV6-1, with 7 bases aligning to TRBD1. With 7 bases clipped from V and 5 bases from J, the junction kept 10 bases outside the gene matches. This CDR3 has 14 amino acids. The germline CDR1 and CDR2 sequences are MNHNS and SASEGT. In DNA form, the CDR3 reads TGTGCCAGCACCCGAGGACAGGAACCTTATGGCTACACCTTC. Translating gives CASTRGQEPYGYTF.

The chain combines TRBV30 with TRBJ2-5; 9 positions agree with TRBD1. The germline gives CDR1 GTSNPN, CDR2 SVGIG (reference sequence). V was clipped by 6 bases and J by 4 bases; unmatched bases: 6. The CDR3 is made up of 13 amino acids. The CDR3 region is CACPDRGSETQYF. The CDR3 DNA follows: TGTGCCTGCCCCGACAGGGGGTCAGAGACCCAGTACTTC.

V usage is TRBV7-3 and J usage is TRBJ2-6; tentative D call: TRBD1 (5 bases). Germline V gene sequence: CDR1 SGHTA, CDR2 FQGTGA. V shed 5 bases and J shed 2 bases, with 10 bases lying between them. CDR3 length equals 15 residues. The CDR3 bases are TGTGCCAGCAGCCCAGGGTCCCCTGGGGCCAACGTCCTGACTTTC. Translated: CASSPGSPGANVLTF. The full variable domain, completed using reference TRBV7-3 and TRBJ2-6, is GAGVSQTPSNKVTEKGKYVELRCDPISGHTALYWYRQSLGQGPEFLIYFQGTGAADDSGLPNDRFFAVRPEGSVSTLKIQRTERGDSAVYLCASSPGSPGANVLTFGAGSRLTVL.

This rearrangement joins TRBV6-5 to TRBJ1-1; D is unresolved. The V gene's germline CDR1 is MNHEY and CDR2 SVGAGI. This CDR3 is 13 amino acids long. The V and J ends lost 6 bases and 2 bases respectively, with 10 bases between them. In nucleotides, the CDR3 is TGTGCCAGCAGCACGCGTTACAACACTGAAGCTTTCTTT. Its protein is CASSTRYNTEAFF.

The genes are TRBV6-5 and TRBJ1-2; a possible D gene is TRBD1 (5 bases). The germline V and J ends were trimmed by 6 bases and 8 bases, with 19 bases remaining between them. Germline CDR1 is MNHEY and CDR2 is SVGAGI. The CDR3 is 14 amino acids. The CDR3 bases are TGTGCCAGCAGCCGCCTATCCGGGGGAGAGGGCTACACCTTC. Translating gives CASSRLSGGEGYTF.